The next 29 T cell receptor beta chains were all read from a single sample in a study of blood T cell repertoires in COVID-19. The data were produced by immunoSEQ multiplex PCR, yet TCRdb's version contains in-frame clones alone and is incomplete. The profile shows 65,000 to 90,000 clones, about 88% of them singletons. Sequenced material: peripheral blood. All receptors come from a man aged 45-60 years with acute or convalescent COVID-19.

The CDR3 loop is CASSDSTGAGELFF. The CDR3 DNA sequence: TGTGCCAGCAGTGACTCGACAGGGGCCGGGGAGCTGTTTTTT. This sequence joins TRBV6-4 and TRBJ2-2; TRBD1 aligns across 8 bases. Per the germline V gene, CDR1 is MRHNA and CDR2 is SNTAGT. The CDR3 is 14 amino acids. V dropped 0 bases and J dropped 6; count of bases not matched to a gene: 0.

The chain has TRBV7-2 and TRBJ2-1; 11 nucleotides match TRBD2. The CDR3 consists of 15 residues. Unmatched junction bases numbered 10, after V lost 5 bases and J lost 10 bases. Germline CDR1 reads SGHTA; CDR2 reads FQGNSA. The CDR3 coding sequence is TGTGCCAGCAGCCGTAGCGGGGGGGCCGAAGGGGAGCAGTTCTTC. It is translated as CASSRSGGAEGEQFF. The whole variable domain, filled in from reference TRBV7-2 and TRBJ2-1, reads GAGVSQSPSNKVTEKGKDVELRCDPISGHTALYWYRQSLGQGLEFLIYFQGNSAPDKSGLPSDRFSAERTGGSVSTLTIQRTQQEDSAVYLCASSRSGGAEGEQFFGPGTRLTVL.

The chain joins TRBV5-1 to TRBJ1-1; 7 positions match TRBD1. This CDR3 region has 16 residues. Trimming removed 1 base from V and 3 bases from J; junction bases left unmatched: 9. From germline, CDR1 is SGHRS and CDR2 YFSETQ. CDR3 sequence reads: CASSLFPGGGDTEAFF. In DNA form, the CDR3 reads TGCGCCAGCAGCTTGTTTCCAGGGGGAGGAGACACTGAAGCTTTCTTT.

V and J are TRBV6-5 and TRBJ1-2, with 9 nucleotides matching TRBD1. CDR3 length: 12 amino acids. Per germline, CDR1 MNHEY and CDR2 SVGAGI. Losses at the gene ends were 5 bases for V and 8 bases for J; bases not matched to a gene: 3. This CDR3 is CASSQDRGGYTF. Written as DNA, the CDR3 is TGTGCCAGCAGTCAGGACAGGGGCGGCTACACCTTC.

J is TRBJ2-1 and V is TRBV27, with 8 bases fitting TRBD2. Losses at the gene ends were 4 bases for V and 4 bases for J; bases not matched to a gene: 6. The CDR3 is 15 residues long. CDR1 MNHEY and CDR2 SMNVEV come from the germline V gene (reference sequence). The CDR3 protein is CASSSTGGNYNEQFF. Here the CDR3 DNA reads TGTGCCAGCAGTTCGACGGGGGGGAATTACAATGAGCAGTTCTTC.

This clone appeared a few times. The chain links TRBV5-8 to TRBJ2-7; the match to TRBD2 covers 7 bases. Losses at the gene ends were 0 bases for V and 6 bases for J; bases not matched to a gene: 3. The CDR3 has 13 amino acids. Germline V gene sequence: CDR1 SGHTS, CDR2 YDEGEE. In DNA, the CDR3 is TGTGCCAGCAGCTTGGGGGAGGGGCGCGAGCAGTACGTC. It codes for CASSLGEGREQYV.

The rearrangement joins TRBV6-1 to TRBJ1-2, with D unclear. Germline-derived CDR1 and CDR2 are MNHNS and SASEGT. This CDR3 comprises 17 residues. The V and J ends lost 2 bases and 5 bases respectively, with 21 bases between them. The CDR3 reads CASSEPILGDPRYGYTF. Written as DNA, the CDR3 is TGTGCCAGCAGTGAACCAATCCTCGGGGATCCTCGGTATGGCTACACCTTC.

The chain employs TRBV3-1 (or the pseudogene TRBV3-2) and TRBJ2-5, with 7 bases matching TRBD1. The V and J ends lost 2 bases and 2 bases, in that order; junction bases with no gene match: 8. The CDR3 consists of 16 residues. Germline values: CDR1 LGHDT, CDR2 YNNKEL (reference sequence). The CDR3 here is CASSQYRTGRQETQYF. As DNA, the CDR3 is TGTGCCAGCAGCCAATATCGGACAGGCAGGCAAGAGACCCAGTACTTC.

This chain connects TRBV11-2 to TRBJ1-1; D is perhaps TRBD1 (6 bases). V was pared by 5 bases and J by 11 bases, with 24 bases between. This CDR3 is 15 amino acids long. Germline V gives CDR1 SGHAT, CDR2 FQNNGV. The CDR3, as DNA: TGTGCCAGCAGCCTAACGACAGGAGTAGACTTTGAGGCTTTCTTT. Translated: CASSLTTGVDFEAFF.

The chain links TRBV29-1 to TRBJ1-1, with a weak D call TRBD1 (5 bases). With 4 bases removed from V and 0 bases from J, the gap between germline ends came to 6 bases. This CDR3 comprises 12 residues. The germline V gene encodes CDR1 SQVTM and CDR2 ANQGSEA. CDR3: CSVGQLNTEAFF. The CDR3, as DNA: TGCAGCGTTGGACAGTTGAACACTGAAGCTTTCTTT.

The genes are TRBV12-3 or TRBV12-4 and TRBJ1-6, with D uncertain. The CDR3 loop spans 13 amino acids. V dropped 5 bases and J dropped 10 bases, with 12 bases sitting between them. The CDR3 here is CASSRNSRSPLHF. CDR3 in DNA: TGTGCCAGCAGTAGGAATTCGAGGTCACCCCTCCACTTT.

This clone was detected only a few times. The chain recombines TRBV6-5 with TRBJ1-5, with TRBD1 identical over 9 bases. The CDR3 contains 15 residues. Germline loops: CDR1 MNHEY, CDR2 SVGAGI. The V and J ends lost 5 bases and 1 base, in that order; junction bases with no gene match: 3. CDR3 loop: CASSRQGGSNQPQHF. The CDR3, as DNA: TGTGCCAGCAGTCGACAGGGGGGGAGCAATCAGCCCCAGCATTTT.

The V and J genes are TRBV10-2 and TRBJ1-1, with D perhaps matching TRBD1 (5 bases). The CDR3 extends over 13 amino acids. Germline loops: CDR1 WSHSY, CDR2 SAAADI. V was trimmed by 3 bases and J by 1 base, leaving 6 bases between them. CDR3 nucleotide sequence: TGCGCCAGCAGTGACAGGGAGAACACTGAAGCTTTCTTT. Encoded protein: CASSDRENTEAFF.

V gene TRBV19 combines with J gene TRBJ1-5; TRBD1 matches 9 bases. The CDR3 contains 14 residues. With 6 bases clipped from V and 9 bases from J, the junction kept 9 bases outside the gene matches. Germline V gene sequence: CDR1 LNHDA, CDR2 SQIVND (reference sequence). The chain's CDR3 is CASRDRGSGGPQHF. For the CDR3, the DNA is TGTGCCAGTAGGGACAGGGGCTCAGGAGGGCCCCAGCATTTT.

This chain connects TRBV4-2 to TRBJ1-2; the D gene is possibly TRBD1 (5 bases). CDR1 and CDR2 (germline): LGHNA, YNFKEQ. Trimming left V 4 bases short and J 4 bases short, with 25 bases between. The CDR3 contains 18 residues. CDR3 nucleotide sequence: TGTGCCAGCAGCCCGTCGGGGGTTGATAGTCGCTGGGGCTATGGCTACACCTTC. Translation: CASSPSGVDSRWGYGYTF.

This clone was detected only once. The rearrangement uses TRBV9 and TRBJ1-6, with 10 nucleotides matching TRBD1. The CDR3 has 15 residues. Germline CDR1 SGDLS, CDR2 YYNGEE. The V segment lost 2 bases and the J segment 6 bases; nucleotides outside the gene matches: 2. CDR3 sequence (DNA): TGTGCCAGCAGCGTCGGGACAGGGGCTAATTCACCCCTCCACTTT. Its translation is CASSVGTGANSPLHF.

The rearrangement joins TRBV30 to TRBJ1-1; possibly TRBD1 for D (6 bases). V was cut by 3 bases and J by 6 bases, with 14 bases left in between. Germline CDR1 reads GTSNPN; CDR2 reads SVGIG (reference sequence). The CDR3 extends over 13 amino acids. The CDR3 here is CAWRTQGVAEAFF. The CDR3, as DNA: TGTGCCTGGAGAACACAGGGAGTCGCTGAAGCTTTCTTT.

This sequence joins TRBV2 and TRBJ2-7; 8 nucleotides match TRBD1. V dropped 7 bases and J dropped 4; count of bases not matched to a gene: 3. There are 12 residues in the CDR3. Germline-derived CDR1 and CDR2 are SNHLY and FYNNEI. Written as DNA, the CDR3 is TGTGCCAGCACGTGGACAGGGTACGAGCAGTACTTC. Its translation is CASTWTGYEQYF.

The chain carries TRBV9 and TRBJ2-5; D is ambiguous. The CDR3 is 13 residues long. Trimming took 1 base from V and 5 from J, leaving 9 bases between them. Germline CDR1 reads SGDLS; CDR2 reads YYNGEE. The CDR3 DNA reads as TGTGCCAGCAGCGTAAGTGGTGGCGAGACCCAGTACTTC. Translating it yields CASSVSGGETQYF.

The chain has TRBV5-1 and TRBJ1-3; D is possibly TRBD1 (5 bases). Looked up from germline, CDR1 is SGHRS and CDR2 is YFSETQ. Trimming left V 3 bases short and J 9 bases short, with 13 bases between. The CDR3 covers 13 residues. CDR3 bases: TGCGCCAGCAGCTCGCACAATCAGGGCACCATATATTTT. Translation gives CASSSHNQGTIYF.

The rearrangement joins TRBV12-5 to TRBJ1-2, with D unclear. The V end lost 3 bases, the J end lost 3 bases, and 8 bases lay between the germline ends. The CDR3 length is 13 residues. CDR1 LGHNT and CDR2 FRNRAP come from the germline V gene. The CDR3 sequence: CASGLQTDYGYTF. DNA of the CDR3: TGTGCTAGTGGTTTACAGACGGACTATGGCTACACCTTC.

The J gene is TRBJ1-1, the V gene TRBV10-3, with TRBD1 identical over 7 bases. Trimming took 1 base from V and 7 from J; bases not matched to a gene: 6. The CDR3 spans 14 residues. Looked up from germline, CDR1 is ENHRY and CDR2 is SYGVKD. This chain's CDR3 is CAISELQGEDEAFF. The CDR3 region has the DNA TGTGCCATCAGTGAGTTGCAGGGGGAGGATGAAGCTTTCTTT.

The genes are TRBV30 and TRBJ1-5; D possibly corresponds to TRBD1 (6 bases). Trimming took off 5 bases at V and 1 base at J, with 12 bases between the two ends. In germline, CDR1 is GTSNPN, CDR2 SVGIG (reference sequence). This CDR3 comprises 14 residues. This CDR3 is CAWAGQGSNQPQHF. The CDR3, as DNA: TGTGCCTGGGCCGGGCAGGGGAGCAATCAGCCCCAGCATTTT.

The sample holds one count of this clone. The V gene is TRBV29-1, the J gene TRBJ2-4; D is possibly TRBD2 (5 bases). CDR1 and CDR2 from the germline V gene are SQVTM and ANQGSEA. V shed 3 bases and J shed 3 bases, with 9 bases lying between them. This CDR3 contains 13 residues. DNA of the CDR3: TGCAGCGTTGATCAGGCGGGCAAAAACATTCAGTACTTC. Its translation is CSVDQAGKNIQYF.

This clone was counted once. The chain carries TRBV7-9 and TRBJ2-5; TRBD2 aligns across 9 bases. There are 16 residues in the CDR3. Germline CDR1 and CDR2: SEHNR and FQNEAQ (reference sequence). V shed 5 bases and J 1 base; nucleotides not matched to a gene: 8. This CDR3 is CASSKGAGGPQETQYF. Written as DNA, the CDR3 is TGTGCCAGCAGCAAGGGGGCGGGGGGGCCCCAAGAGACCCAGTACTTC.

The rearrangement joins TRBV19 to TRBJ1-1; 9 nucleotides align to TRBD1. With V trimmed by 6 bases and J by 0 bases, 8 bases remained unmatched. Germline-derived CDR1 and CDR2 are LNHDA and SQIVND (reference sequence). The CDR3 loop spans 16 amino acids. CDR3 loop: CASRTGGAGMNTEAFF. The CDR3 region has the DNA TGTGCCAGTAGAACAGGGGGCGCCGGGATGAACACTGAAGCTTTCTTT.

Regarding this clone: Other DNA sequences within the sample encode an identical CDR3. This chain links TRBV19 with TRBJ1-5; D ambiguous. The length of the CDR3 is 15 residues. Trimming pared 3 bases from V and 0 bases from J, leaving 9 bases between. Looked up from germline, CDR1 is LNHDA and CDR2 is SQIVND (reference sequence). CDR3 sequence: CASSISSYSNQPQHF. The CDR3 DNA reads TGTGCCAGTAGTATTTCCTCGTATAGCAATCAGCCCCAGCATTTT.

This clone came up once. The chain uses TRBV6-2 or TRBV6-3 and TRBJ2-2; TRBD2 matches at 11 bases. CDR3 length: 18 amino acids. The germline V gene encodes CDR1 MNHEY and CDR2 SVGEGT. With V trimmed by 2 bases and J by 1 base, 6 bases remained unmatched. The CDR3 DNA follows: TGTGCCAGCAGTTACACCCCGACTAGCGGGGAGAACACCGGGGAGCTGTTTTTT. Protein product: CASSYTPTSGENTGELFF.

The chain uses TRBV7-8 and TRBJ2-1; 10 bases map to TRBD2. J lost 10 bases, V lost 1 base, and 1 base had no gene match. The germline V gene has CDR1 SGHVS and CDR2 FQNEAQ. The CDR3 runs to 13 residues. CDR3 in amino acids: CASSLVTSGEQFF. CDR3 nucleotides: TGTGCCAGCAGCTTAGTGACTAGCGGGGAGCAGTTCTTC.